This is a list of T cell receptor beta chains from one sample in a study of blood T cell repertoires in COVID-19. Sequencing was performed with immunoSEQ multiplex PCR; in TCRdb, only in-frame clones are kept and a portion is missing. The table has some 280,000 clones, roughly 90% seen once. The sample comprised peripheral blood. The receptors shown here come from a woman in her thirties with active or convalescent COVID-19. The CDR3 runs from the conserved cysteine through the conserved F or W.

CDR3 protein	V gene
CASSSGSINYGYTF	TRBV28
CASSISSGGTDTQYF	TRBV9
CASRKRGGGDTQYF	TRBV5-8
CASSEPQGPYNEQFF	TRBV25-1
CAWSVGTGKSNQPQHF	TRBV30
CASMEYGLAGRDGQYF	TRBV27
CASSLEGTGGTYEQYF	TRBV5-5
CSPMTGEGSNSPLHF	TRBV29-1
CASSTLPTGMNTEAFF	TRBV28
CASSSGGTEAFF	TRBV6-5
CASSQEGGGGADTQYF	TRBV4-3
CSAGGGTGLSYEQYF	TRBV29-1
CASSEQGSEQYF	TRBV6-1
CASRWASGWDHYEQYF	TRBV21-1
CASSLQRGGAYEQYF	TRBV5-1
CASSSHPGTGFNQPQHF	TRBV19
CASSLPRDSNSPLHF	TRBV18
CASSVVAAITDTQYF	TRBV9
CASSLAGSEGTQYF	TRBV25-1
CASSYSRSYEQYF	TRBV6-2/TRBV6-3
CASSLGQGTEAFF	TRBV7-2
CATSNTWNTEAFF	TRBV24-1
CASSITRQGPGGTEAFF	TRBV19
CASSRGLLNTEAFF	TRBV6-5
CASSALRTGYEQYF	TRBV13
CASSLSETGVNDHEQFF	TRBV27
CASSVAGGHNEQFF	TRBV6-4
CASSPSDRASTF	TRBV7-9
CASSLGTAVRPGELFF	TRBV5-4
CAWSVTGSNQPQHF	TRBV30
CSVDSAALGDTEAFF	TRBV29-1
CASSRRGNQPQHF	TRBV4-2
CASSSRTSSDTQYF	TRBV7-8
CASSLAGIEAFF	TRBV5-1
CASSIRGPGADEQYF	TRBV19
CASRTGQGVDQPQHF	TRBV19
CASRRDRDNSPLHF	TRBV6-5
CASSLAPGGEAFF	TRBV6-5
CASSLESSNYGYTF	TRBV5-4
CASSSGTGGTEAFF	TRBV5-1
CAISENSNYGYTF	TRBV10-3
CASSLGVRGRQPQHF	TRBV11-2